Below are 21 T cell receptor beta chains sequenced from a single sample in a study of response to subunit inactivated influenza vaccine. TCRdb reprocessed the RT-PCR reads with MiXCR, giving one entry per CDR3 protein. The sample holds roughly 700,000 distinct CDR3 sequences; around 13% are singletons and the top ten take less than 9%. This specimen was PBMCs from blood, taken approximately 15 days before vaccination. The source of these receptors is a man in his forties or fifties who received an inactivated influenza vaccine.

The CDR3 sequence is CASSIRTSDPNEQFF. CDR3 bases: TGTGCCAGTAGTATACGGACTAGCGACCCCAATGAGCAGTTCTTC. V usage is TRBV19 and J usage is TRBJ2-1, with 9 positions matching TRBD2. The CDR3 spans 15 residues. With V trimmed by 2 bases and J by 6 bases, 5 bases remained unmatched. Germline V gene data show CDR1 as LNHDA and CDR2 as SQIVND (reference sequence).

This clonotype appeared many times. This chain joins TRBV5-1 and TRBJ2-3, with TRBD1 matching over 9 bases. V trimming: 4 bases; J trimming: 3 bases; junction bases outside the gene matches: 6. Germline V lookup: CDR1 SGHRS, CDR2 YFSETQ. The CDR3 runs to 15 residues. In nucleotides, the CDR3 is TGCGCCAGCAGCCCAGGGACAGGGAGGACAGATACGCAGTATTTT. Protein: CASSPGTGRTDTQYF.

The chain is built from TRBV13 and TRBJ1-1; D ambiguous. Trimming removed 5 bases at V and 0 bases at J, with 7 bases between. This CDR3 is 13 amino acids long. CDR1 is PRHDT, CDR2 FYEKMQ, per germline (reference sequence). Written as DNA, the CDR3 is TGTGCCAGCAGCACAAAGATGAACACTGAAGCTTTCTTT. Translating it yields CASSTKMNTEAFF.

This clonotype has only a few counts. The V gene is TRBV5-1, the J gene TRBJ1-1; possibly TRBD1 for D (5 bases). Trimming removed 0 bases at V and 10 bases at J, with 13 bases between. Germline lookup yields CDR1 SGHRS and CDR2 YFSETQ. The CDR3 runs 13 residues. The CDR3 DNA follows: TGCGCCAGCAGCTTGGGTTCTGGGACTCGAGCTTTCTTT. It codes for CASSLGSGTRAFF.

The chain joins TRBV4-1 to TRBJ2-5; 7 bases are a match to TRBD2. The CDR3 is 14 residues long. The germline V gene encodes CDR1 MGHRA and CDR2 YSYEKL. The V and J ends lost 0 bases and 5 bases, in that order; junction bases with no gene match: 3. CDR3 DNA: TGCGCCAGCAGCCAAGACGGGGGGATCGAGACCCAGTACTTC. Protein: CASSQDGGIETQYF.

This clonotype has at least ten counts. This sequence joins TRBV12-3 or TRBV12-4 and TRBJ2-1; 7 bases are shared with TRBD2. J was trimmed by 1 base and V by 3 bases; bases with no gene match: 6. The CDR3 length is 16 residues. This CDR3 is CASSLGRGRSYNEQFF. The CDR3 coding sequence is TGTGCCAGCAGTTTGGGGAGGGGCCGATCCTACAATGAGCAGTTCTTC.

This clonotype was counted only a few times. The chain employs TRBV7-8 and TRBJ2-2; the D call may be TRBD1 or TRBD2 (5 bases each). V lost 0 bases to trimming and J lost 6 bases, with 14 bases between them. The CDR3 sequence is 16 residues long. Germline loops: CDR1 SGHVS, CDR2 FQNEAQ. CDR3 region: CASSLAGTINPGELFF. CDR3 in DNA: TGTGCCAGCAGCTTAGCCGGGACCATAAACCCCGGGGAGCTGTTTTTT.

This clonotype was seen at least ten times. The chain couples TRBV5-5 to TRBJ2-7, with D possibly TRBD1 on 6 matching bases. V gave up 0 bases and J gave up 4 bases, with 17 bases separating them. Germline values: CDR1 SGHKS, CDR2 YYEKEE (reference sequence). CDR3 size: 16 residues. CDR3 sequence: CASSLEGSGHNYEQYF. The CDR3 DNA follows: TGTGCCAGCAGCTTGGAAGGGTCGGGACATAATTACGAGCAGTACTTC.

The chain employs TRBV7-6 and TRBJ2-7; 7 positions match TRBD1. CDR1 SGHVS and CDR2 FNYEAQ come from the germline V gene. V shed 4 bases and J 5 bases; nucleotides not matched to a gene: 11. The CDR3 is 15 residues long. The CDR3 protein is CASSSSQQGPHEQYF. DNA of the CDR3: TGTGCCAGCAGCTCGTCACAACAGGGGCCCCACGAGCAGTACTTC.

This clonotype was found a few times. This chain connects TRBV25-1 to TRBJ2-2; the D gene is possibly TRBD2 (5 bases). Germline assignment: CDR1 MGHDK and CDR2 SYGVNS. This CDR3 comprises 14 residues. Trimming cost V 4 bases and J 2 bases, with 8 bases left between them. The CDR3 nucleotides read TGTGCCAGCAGTGCGGGGATTAACACCGGGGAGCTGTTTTTT. Encoded protein: CASSAGINTGELFF.

The chain combines TRBV20-1 with TRBJ1-1; the D is unclear. This CDR3 is 14 amino acids long. Trimming shortened V by 3 bases and J by 3 bases, and 14 bases separated the two germline ends. CDR1 is DFQATT and CDR2 is SNEGSKA in the germline V gene (reference sequence). Here the CDR3 reads CSASPNRGYTEAFF. CDR3 nucleotide sequence: TGCAGTGCTAGTCCCAACCGTGGATACACTGAAGCTTTCTTT.

This rearrangement joins TRBV15 to TRBJ2-3; TRBD2 matches 8 bases. The CDR3 contains 15 residues. V shed 5 bases and J 5 bases; nucleotides not matched to a gene: 9. Germline V gene lookup returns CDR1 LNHNV and CDR2 YYDKDF (reference sequence). CDR3 amino acids: CATSQTSALEDTQYF. The CDR3 bases are TGTGCCACCAGCCAGACTAGCGCCCTGGAAGATACGCAGTATTTT.

This clonotype was seen more than once but under ten times. The chain links TRBV12-3 or TRBV12-4 to TRBJ2-7; a weak D match, TRBD2 (6 bases). The CDR3 runs 13 residues. The V end lost 6 bases, the J end lost 4 bases, and 13 bases lay between the germline ends. For the CDR3, the DNA is TGTGCCAGCAGCTCCGTACGGGGGTACGAGCAGTACTTC. Translation gives CASSSVRGYEQYF.

This clonotype has more than one count but fewer than ten. The chain uses TRBV27 and TRBJ2-7, with a possible D match to TRBD1 (6 bases). CDR1 and CDR2 (germline): MNHEY, SMNVEV (reference sequence). This CDR3 has 12 amino acids. Deletions cut 8 bases from V and 6 bases from J, with 14 bases between. The CDR3 loop reads CASGSWGREQYF. The CDR3 DNA is TGTGCCAGCGGCTCGTGGGGGCGCGAGCAGTACTTC.

This clonotype was seen a handful of times. V is TRBV7-2 and J is TRBJ1-2; 7 nucleotides align to TRBD1. The length of the CDR3 is 15 residues. V lost 5 bases, J lost 6 bases, and 12 bases stayed unmatched. Germline CDR1 is SGHTA and CDR2 is FQGNSA. CDR3 sequence reads: CASSPPGQRKNGYTF. The CDR3 DNA is TGTGCCAGCAGCCCCCCGGGACAGCGAAAAAATGGCTACACCTTC.

The V gene is TRBV6-5, the J gene TRBJ2-2; D is perhaps TRBD1 or TRBD2 (5 bases each). Germline V CDR1 and CDR2: MNHEY, SVGAGI. CDR3 length: 15 amino acids. Trimming shortened V by 2 bases and J by 5 bases, and 12 bases separated the two germline ends. CDR3 amino acids: CASSYGAWGTGELFF. CDR3 nucleotide sequence: TGTGCCAGCAGTTACGGAGCCTGGGGGACCGGGGAGCTGTTTTTT.

This clonotype was seen ten or more times. The gene calls are TRBV11-2 and TRBJ2-1; a weak D match, TRBD1 (6 bases). Germline lookup yields CDR1 SGHAT and CDR2 FQNNGV. V was shortened by 2 bases and J by 6 bases, with 11 bases between the two germline ends. The CDR3 sequence is 14 residues long. CDR3 residues: CASSLPQGRNEQFF. The CDR3 DNA is TGTGCCAGCAGCTTACCCCAGGGGCGCAATGAGCAGTTCTTC.

The V and J genes are TRBV24-1 and TRBJ2-2, with TRBD2 matching 9 bases. From germline, CDR1 is KGHDR and CDR2 SFDVKD. V shed 1 base, J shed 6 bases, and the junction held 5 bases outside the gene matches. This CDR3 comprises 16 residues. The CDR3 coding sequence is TGTGCCACCAGTGATTTCAGCGGGGGGTTCGCCGGGGAGCTGTTTTTT. This translates into CATSDFSGGFAGELFF.

This clonotype came up a few times. V usage is TRBV7-2 and J usage is TRBJ2-7, with TRBD2 identical over 8 bases. Germline V gene sequence: CDR1 SGHTA, CDR2 FQGNSA. Germline trimming cut 1 base from V and 2 bases from J; bases unmatched to any gene: 7. The CDR3 is 16 amino acids. CDR3 amino acids: CASSLGASGLTYEQYF. CDR3 coding DNA: TGTGCCAGCAGCTTAGGGGCTAGCGGGTTGACCTACGAGCAGTACTTC.

This clonotype has only a few counts. The chain carries TRBV15 and TRBJ2-1; 12 bases fit TRBD2. The ends lost 3 bases at V and 9 bases at J; junction bases unmatched: 9. Per the germline V gene, CDR1 is LNHNV and CDR2 is YYDKDF (reference sequence). The CDR3 spans 16 residues. CDR3 DNA: TGTGCCACCAGCAGCGCCCCGGGACTAGCGGGTTTTGAGCAGTTCTTC. Encoded protein: CATSSAPGLAGFEQFF. Looking up the rest from reference TRBV15 and TRBJ2-1 gives the full variable domain: DAMVIQNPRYQVTQFGKPVTLSCSQTLNHNVMYWYQQKSSQAPKLLFHYYDKDFNNEADTPDNFQSRRPNTSFCFLDIRSPGLGDTAMYLCATSSAPGLAGFEQFFGPGTRLTVL.

This clonotype was detected only a few times. The rearrangement uses TRBV12-3 or TRBV12-4 and TRBJ1-2; no reliable D call. The CDR3 totals 12 residues. The ends were cut back, 1 base at V and 8 bases at J, with 8 bases in the middle. CDR3 residues: CASSLVGGGYTF. CDR3 nucleotides: TGTGCCAGCAGTTTAGTGGGTGGAGGCTACACCTTC.